This TCR beta chain stems from a study of CXCR3-negative and CXCR3-positive naive CD8 T cells. Study results and caveats: Whereas both naive subsets had comparably high diversity, memory CD8+ cells had much lower diversity. It was found that naive subsets had comparable surface CD5, and TCR strength was inferred from TRB CDR3 properties. CXCR3-positive naive cells had TRB CDR3s that were more hydrophobic than CXCR3-negative naive cells had.

Researchers sorted a few hundred thousand cells of each CD8+ T cell subset in triplicate. Naive CD8+ T cells showed CD45RO-CCR7+CD27+CD95-. This CDR3 comprises 16 residues. CDR1 is SNHLY, CDR2 FYNNEI, per germline. Turning to this clonotype: Its antigen is currently unknown.

Each TRB cDNA library was prepared by 5' RACE (with UMI labels). No DNA is given; TCRdb re-called the 5' RACE reads and lists each CDR3 protein once. The data show fewer than 65,000 distinct CDR3 sequences, and the top ten clones hold roughly 4.4%. The material sequenced was naive CXCR3+ CD8+ T cells from blood. The subset: CD45RO-CCR7+CD27+CD95- naive CD8+ T cells expressing CXCR3 (TNR3+). V gene TRBV2 combines with J gene TRBJ2-1; the TCRdb D gene call, TRBD2, has no DNA to confirm it. The sequence was collected from a human donor in good health. Some clones in this sample may be carry-over from other donors' samples. The CDR3 sequence is CASSEVGTSTVNEQFF.